The 18 T cell receptor beta chains below were found in one sample sequenced in a study of blood T cell repertoires in COVID-19. Using immunoSEQ multiplex PCR, the repertoire was profiled, and TCRdb retains in-frame clones only, with some absent. Altogether about 120,000 clones are present, 78% being singletons, with the ten largest covering about 2.5%. The sequenced sample consisted of peripheral blood. The receptors originated from a man between 70 and 80 years old with acute or convalescent COVID-19.

This chain joins TRBV6-4 and TRBJ2-6, with TRBD1 as a possible D gene (5 bases). The CDR3 contains 17 residues. The germline CDR1 and CDR2 sequences are MRHNA and SNTAGT. V gave up 6 bases and J gave up 0 bases, with 15 bases separating them. The CDR3 sequence is CASSAGSPISGANVLTF. CDR3 in DNA: TGTGCCAGCAGCGCAGGGTCCCCAATCTCTGGGGCCAACGTCCTGACTTTC.

The chain joins TRBV18 to TRBJ1-5; weak D call: TRBD1 (5 bases). The CDR3 totals 14 residues. Per the germline V gene, CDR1 is KGHSH and CDR2 is LQKENI. V was pared by 4 bases and J by 8 bases, with 15 bases between. The CDR3 DNA reads TGTGCCAGCTCACGAAACAGGCCCCCAGAGCCCCAGCATTTT. Translated, it gives CASSRNRPPEPQHF.

This chain uses TRBV11-2 with TRBJ1-1; D unclear. The CDR3 extends over 16 amino acids. V lost 0 bases to trimming and J lost 1 base, with 12 bases between them. Germline assignment: CDR1 SGHAT and CDR2 FQNNGV. The CDR3 DNA sequence: TGTGCCAGCAGCTTAGAGTTTGGCAGGCGGAACACTGAAGCTTTCTTT. Protein: CASSLEFGRRNTEAFF.

The chain couples TRBV15 to TRBJ2-7; possible D gene TRBD1, 6 bases. Trimming removed 5 bases from V and 3 bases from J, with 14 bases in between. Germline V gene sequence: CDR1 LNHNV, CDR2 YYDKDF (reference sequence). The CDR3 runs to 14 residues. The DNA of the CDR3 is TGTGCCACCAGCTTACCGGGACAACTCTACGAGCAGTACTTC. Its protein product is CATSLPGQLYEQYF.

This rearrangement joins TRBV7-9 to TRBJ2-1; perhaps TRBD1 as D (5 bases). This CDR3 is 15 amino acids long. The V end was cut by 3 bases, the J end by 8 bases, with 17 bases between. Germline CDR1 is SEHNR and CDR2 is FQNEAQ (reference sequence). In DNA, the CDR3 is TGTGCCAGCAGCTTTGATGGGGCCTATGGCGATGAGCAGTTCTTC. It specifies CASSFDGAYGDEQFF.

The rearrangement links TRBV3-1 (or the pseudogene TRBV3-2) to TRBJ1-3; 9 nucleotides line up with TRBD1. CDR3 length: 18 amino acids. V was clipped by 2 bases and J by 4 bases; unmatched bases: 12. The germline CDR1 and CDR2 sequences are LGHDT and YNNKEL (reference sequence). DNA of the CDR3: TGTGCCAGCAGCCAAAGAGGACCTGGACAGGGGTCCGGAAACACCATATATTTT. Protein sequence: CASSQRGPGQGSGNTIYF.

The chain recombines TRBV10-3 with TRBJ1-2, with 9 bases fitting TRBD1. The CDR3 contains 14 residues. From germline, CDR1 is ENHRY and CDR2 SYGVKD. Trimming took 6 bases from V and 3 from J; bases not matched to a gene: 5. CDR3 sequence reads: CAIRRQGDDYGYTF. In DNA, the CDR3 is TGTGCCATCAGAAGACAGGGGGACGACTATGGCTACACCTTC.

The chain carries TRBV7-3 and TRBJ2-2; 10 bases match TRBD2. Germline CDR1 reads SGHTA; CDR2 reads FQGTGA. V shed 7 bases, J shed 7 bases, and the junction held 9 bases outside the gene matches. The CDR3 consists of 15 residues. The CDR3 sequence is CASTLSGGAFGELFF. Here the CDR3 DNA reads TGTGCCAGCACCCTAAGCGGGGGGGCCTTCGGGGAGCTGTTTTTT.

This clone was found a few times. The chain has TRBV20-1 and TRBJ1-6; tentatively, D is TRBD1 (6 bases). Germline values: CDR1 DFQATT, CDR2 SNEGSKA (reference sequence). V lost 3 bases to trimming and J lost 7 bases, with 16 bases between them. This CDR3 is built from 15 residues. The CDR3 bases are TGCAGTGCTAGTCGTCCGACAGGCCTGAATTCACCCCTCCACTTT. It translates to CSASRPTGLNSPLHF.

Only one count was recorded for this clone. The V and J genes are TRBV7-3 and TRBJ2-7; 7 bases line up with TRBD1. Germline CDR1 reads SGHTA; CDR2 reads FQGTGA. CDR3 length: 14 amino acids. With 1 base clipped from V and 6 bases from J, the junction kept 6 bases outside the gene matches. The CDR3 bases are TGTGCCAGCAGCTTAAAAGACAGGGCATCCGAGCAGTACTTC. It encodes CASSLKDRASEQYF.

This chain links TRBV6-5 with TRBJ1-1; D gene ambiguous. This CDR3 is 13 amino acids long. Germline values: CDR1 MNHEY, CDR2 SVGAGI. V shed 6 bases and J shed 5 bases, with 13 bases lying between them. The CDR3 here is CASSPGGRTEAFF. Written as DNA, the CDR3 is TGTGCCAGCAGCCCGGGAGGGCGGACTGAAGCTTTCTTT.

The rearrangement links TRBV5-4 to TRBJ1-4; TRBD1 aligns across 7 bases. V shed 4 bases and J 0 bases; nucleotides not matched to a gene: 3. The CDR3 spans 15 residues. Germline CDR1 and CDR2: SGHNT and YYREEE (reference sequence). This CDR3 is CASSKGAATNEKLFF. The DNA for the CDR3 is TGTGCCAGCAGCAAGGGGGCCGCAACTAATGAAAAACTGTTTTTT.

The CDR3, as DNA: TGCGCCAGCAGCTTGAGGGCAGGGGGCAACACTGAAGCTTTCTTT. This gives the protein CASSLRAGGNTEAFF. The chain combines TRBV5-1 with TRBJ1-1, with TRBD1 identical over 8 bases. J lost 2 bases, V lost 1 base, and 4 bases had no gene match. CDR3 length equals 15 residues. Looked up from germline, CDR1 is SGHRS and CDR2 is YFSETQ.

The CDR3 loop is CASRNRDAGYTF. The CDR3 nucleotides read TGTGCCAGCAGGAACAGGGATGCTGGCTACACCTTC. This sequence joins TRBV2 and TRBJ1-2, with TRBD1 as a possible D gene (6 bases). This CDR3 has 12 amino acids. V was pared by 6 bases and J by 7 bases, with 12 bases between. Germline CDR1 SNHLY, CDR2 FYNNEI.

The chain has TRBV2 and TRBJ2-3; TRBD2 matches 9 bases. After removal of 6 bases from V and 6 bases from J, the junction contained 10 bases not matched to a gene. The CDR3 runs 15 residues. Germline V CDR1 and CDR2: SNHLY, FYNNEI. CDR3 protein: CASSSGTSMWDTQYF. CDR3 DNA: TGTGCCAGCAGCTCCGGGACTAGCATGTGGGATACGCAGTATTTT.

The chain has TRBV3-1 (or the pseudogene TRBV3-2) and TRBJ2-1; 10 bases map to TRBD2. Germline-derived CDR1 and CDR2 are LGHDT and YNNKEL (reference sequence). V lost 4 bases to trimming and J lost 7 bases; unmatched junction nucleotides: 16. The CDR3 totals 18 residues. The CDR3 here is CASSRRGAAGGLLNEQFF. Here the CDR3 DNA reads TGTGCCAGCAGCCGAAGAGGGGCAGCGGGGGGGCTTTTGAATGAGCAGTTCTTC.

The CDR3 DNA follows: TGCGCCAGCAGCCAAAACCGGGACAAGTTTTCACCCCTCCACTTT. This codes for CASSQNRDKFSPLHF. The chain employs TRBV4-3 and TRBJ1-6, with D perhaps matching TRBD1 (6 bases). The CDR3 is 15 amino acids. V lost 2 bases and J 9 bases, leaving 14 bases between the germline ends. Germline CDR1 reads LGHNA; CDR2 reads YSLEER.

The V and J genes are TRBV19 and TRBJ1-2, with 8 bases that match TRBD1. Germline trimming cut 3 bases from V and 5 bases from J; bases unmatched to any gene: 8. The germline CDR1 and CDR2 sequences are LNHDA and SQIVND (reference sequence). The CDR3 contains 15 residues. The CDR3 loop reads CASSMRQGLGYGYTF. Here the CDR3 DNA reads TGTGCCAGTAGTATGCGACAGGGGCTCGGGTATGGCTACACCTTC.